The 12 T cell receptor beta chains below were found in one sample sequenced in a study of cytomegalovirus exposure and HLA in healthy donors. With 60 Vbeta and 13 Jbeta primers, the PCR was carried out. Generated by immunoSEQ multiplex PCR, the TCRdb table keeps only in-frame clones and is missing some. The table records over 70,000 clones, roughly 60% of them present only once. Sequenced input: PBMCs. The receptors were gathered from a woman between 50 and 59 years old in good health and CMV-seropositive.

The chain recombines TRBV28 with TRBJ2-3, with 10 nucleotides matching TRBD2. Per germline, CDR1 MDHEN and CDR2 SYDVKM. The CDR3 consists of 19 residues. V lost 6 bases, J lost 2 bases, and 17 bases stayed unmatched. The CDR3, as DNA: TGTGCCAGCAGCCCCACCGGAGCGGGGGGGCATCGTTTCACAGATACGCAGTATTTT. Residues: CASSPTGAGGHRFTDTQYF.

The chain joins TRBV30 to TRBJ2-5; 7 nucleotides match TRBD1. The CDR3 consists of 15 residues. Trimming removed 0 bases from V and 4 bases from J; junction bases left unmatched: 8. Germline V gene sequence: CDR1 GTSNPN, CDR2 SVGIG (reference sequence). In DNA, the CDR3 is TGTGCCTGGAGTGTACGACAGGGCCTGCGAGAGACCCAGTACTTC. The encoded protein is CAWSVRQGLRETQYF.

This chain links TRBV9 with TRBJ1-2; 9 bases agree with TRBD1. Trimming removed 4 bases from V and 0 bases from J; junction bases left unmatched: 7. Germline CDR1 and CDR2: SGDLS and YYNGEE. CDR3 length: 16 residues. CDR3 residues: CASSLGGQGANYGYTF. The CDR3 DNA is TGTGCCAGCAGCTTAGGGGGACAGGGAGCTAACTATGGCTACACCTTC.

The chain recombines TRBV2 with TRBJ1-1; TRBD1 aligns across 8 bases. Germline CDR1 reads SNHLY; CDR2 reads FYNNEI. The length of the CDR3 is 15 residues. V gave up 5 bases and J gave up 2 bases; unmatched junction bases: 7. This CDR3 is CASSRAGGTNTEAFF. The CDR3 nucleotides are TGTGCCAGCAGTCGTGCAGGGGGCACAAACACTGAAGCTTTCTTT.

In this sample, this clone turned up once. The chain carries TRBV2 and TRBJ1-2; TRBD1 matches 8 bases. V was pared by 6 bases and J by 7 bases, with 7 bases of the junction left unmatched. The CDR3 length is 13 residues. The germline V gene has CDR1 SNHLY and CDR2 FYNNEI. The CDR3 is CASRGGQGGGYTF. As DNA, the CDR3 is TGTGCCAGCAGGGGCGGACAGGGTGGTGGCTACACCTTC.

The chain employs TRBV28 and TRBJ1-6, with TRBD1 identical over 7 bases. Germline values: CDR1 MDHEN, CDR2 SYDVKM. CDR3 length equals 15 residues. Trimming removed 3 bases from V and 5 bases from J; junction bases left unmatched: 4. The CDR3 loop is CASSFGTGDNSPLHF. The CDR3 DNA is TGTGCCAGCAGTTTTGGTACAGGGGATAATTCACCCCTCCACTTT.

The chain has TRBV28 and TRBJ2-3, with D tentatively TRBD2 (6 bases). From germline, CDR1 is MDHEN and CDR2 SYDVKM. This CDR3 is built from 15 residues. The V and J ends lost 4 bases and 1 base respectively, with 12 bases between them. CDR3 loop: CASSSLTGGTDTQYF. DNA of the CDR3: TGTGCCAGCAGTTCGTTGACGGGGGGCACAGATACGCAGTATTTT.

The rearrangement links TRBV6-1 to TRBJ2-7; 7 nucleotides line up with TRBD2. Trimming cost V 7 bases and J 3 bases; bases outside gene matches: 6. Looked up from germline, CDR1 is MNHNS and CDR2 is SASEGT. This CDR3 comprises 13 residues. This CDR3 reads CASTASGNYEQYF. As DNA, the CDR3 is TGTGCCAGCACGGCTAGCGGCAACTACGAGCAGTACTTC.

This clone has just one count. The rearrangement joins TRBV30 to TRBJ1-5; D unresolved. The V and J ends lost 2 bases and 5 bases respectively, with 10 bases between them. Germline V gene data show CDR1 as GTSNPN and CDR2 as SVGIG (reference sequence). This CDR3 has 13 residues. The CDR3 loop is CAWSSRFYQPQHF. As DNA, the CDR3 is TGTGCCTGGAGTAGCCGTTTCTATCAGCCCCAGCATTTT. The full variable domain, rest sourced from reference TRBV30 and TRBJ1-5, is SQTIHQWPATLVQPVGSPLSLECTVEGTSNPNLYWYRQAAGRGLQLLFYSVGIGQISSEVPQNLSASRPQDRQFILSSKKLLLSDSGFYLCAWSSRFYQPQHFGDGTRLSIL.

This clone was recorded a few times. The chain combines TRBV6-1 with TRBJ2-3, with 8 bases matching TRBD2. The junction had 7 bases not matched to a gene; V was cut back by 7 bases and J by 4 bases. Germline V lookup: CDR1 MNHNS, CDR2 SASEGT. The CDR3 extends over 14 amino acids. Here the CDR3 DNA reads TGTGCCAGCAACCTCCGGGGGGGACCAGATACGCAGTATTTT. Protein sequence: CASNLRGGPDTQYF.

This clone was detected a few times. The chain links TRBV6-1 to TRBJ2-3; no definite D call. Germline assignment: CDR1 MNHNS and CDR2 SASEGT. CDR3 length: 14 amino acids. V was trimmed by 1 base and J by 2 bases, leaving 7 bases between them. The CDR3 protein is CASSEGGNTDTQYF. The CDR3 nucleotides are TGTGCCAGCAGTGAAGGCGGTAACACAGATACGCAGTATTTT.

As to this clone: One junction end disagrees with the germline gene, perhaps due to a read error. V gene TRBV6-1 combines with J gene TRBJ2-5; D remains ambiguous. Germline CDR1 reads MNHNS; CDR2 reads SASEGT. The CDR3 contains 12 residues. CDR3 protein: CASSRDQENQYF. CDR3 sequence (DNA): TGTGCCAGCAGTAGAGATCAAGAGAACCAGTACTTC.